This TCR beta chain was found in a study of T cells in Graves' hyperthyroidism and ophthalmopathy. Amplified regions were TCR beta CDR3 sequences from RNA transcripts. When the TCR CDR3 underwent first-round RT-PCR, the HTBI primer set was used. Each CDR3 protein gets one entry after TCRdb re-called the multiplex PCR reads with MiXCR. The sample holds approximately 370,000 distinct CDR3 sequences, 15% to 20% seen once. With a duration under 2 months, the hyperthyroidism was newly diagnosed in patients aged 18 to 65. Per the germline V gene, CDR1 is SQVTM and CDR2 is ANQGSEA. The CDR3 covers 13 residues. Study observations and caveats: Appearing also in blood were most of the thyroid clonotypes expanded above 0.001.

A few counts support this clonotype. Its specificity is not known. One end of the junction varies from germline; a read error may be responsible. The source is a woman aged 25 to 39 with Graves' hyperthyroidism that later progressed to Graves' ophthalmopathy. The chain recombines TRBV29-1 with TRBJ1-2, with D possibly matching TRBD1 (5 bases). Sequenced input: blood. The CDR3 is CSVVDRPNYSYTF. In nucleotides, the CDR3 is TGCAGCGTTGTTGACAGACCTAACTATAGCTACACCTTC. Full variable domain (outside the CDR3, taken from reference TRBV29-1 and TRBJ1-2): SAVISQKPSRDICQRGTSLTIQCQVDSQVTMMFWYRQQPGQSLTLIATANQGSEATYESGFVIDKFPISRPNLTFSTLTVSNMSPEDSSIYLCSVVDRPNYSYTFGSGTRLTVV.